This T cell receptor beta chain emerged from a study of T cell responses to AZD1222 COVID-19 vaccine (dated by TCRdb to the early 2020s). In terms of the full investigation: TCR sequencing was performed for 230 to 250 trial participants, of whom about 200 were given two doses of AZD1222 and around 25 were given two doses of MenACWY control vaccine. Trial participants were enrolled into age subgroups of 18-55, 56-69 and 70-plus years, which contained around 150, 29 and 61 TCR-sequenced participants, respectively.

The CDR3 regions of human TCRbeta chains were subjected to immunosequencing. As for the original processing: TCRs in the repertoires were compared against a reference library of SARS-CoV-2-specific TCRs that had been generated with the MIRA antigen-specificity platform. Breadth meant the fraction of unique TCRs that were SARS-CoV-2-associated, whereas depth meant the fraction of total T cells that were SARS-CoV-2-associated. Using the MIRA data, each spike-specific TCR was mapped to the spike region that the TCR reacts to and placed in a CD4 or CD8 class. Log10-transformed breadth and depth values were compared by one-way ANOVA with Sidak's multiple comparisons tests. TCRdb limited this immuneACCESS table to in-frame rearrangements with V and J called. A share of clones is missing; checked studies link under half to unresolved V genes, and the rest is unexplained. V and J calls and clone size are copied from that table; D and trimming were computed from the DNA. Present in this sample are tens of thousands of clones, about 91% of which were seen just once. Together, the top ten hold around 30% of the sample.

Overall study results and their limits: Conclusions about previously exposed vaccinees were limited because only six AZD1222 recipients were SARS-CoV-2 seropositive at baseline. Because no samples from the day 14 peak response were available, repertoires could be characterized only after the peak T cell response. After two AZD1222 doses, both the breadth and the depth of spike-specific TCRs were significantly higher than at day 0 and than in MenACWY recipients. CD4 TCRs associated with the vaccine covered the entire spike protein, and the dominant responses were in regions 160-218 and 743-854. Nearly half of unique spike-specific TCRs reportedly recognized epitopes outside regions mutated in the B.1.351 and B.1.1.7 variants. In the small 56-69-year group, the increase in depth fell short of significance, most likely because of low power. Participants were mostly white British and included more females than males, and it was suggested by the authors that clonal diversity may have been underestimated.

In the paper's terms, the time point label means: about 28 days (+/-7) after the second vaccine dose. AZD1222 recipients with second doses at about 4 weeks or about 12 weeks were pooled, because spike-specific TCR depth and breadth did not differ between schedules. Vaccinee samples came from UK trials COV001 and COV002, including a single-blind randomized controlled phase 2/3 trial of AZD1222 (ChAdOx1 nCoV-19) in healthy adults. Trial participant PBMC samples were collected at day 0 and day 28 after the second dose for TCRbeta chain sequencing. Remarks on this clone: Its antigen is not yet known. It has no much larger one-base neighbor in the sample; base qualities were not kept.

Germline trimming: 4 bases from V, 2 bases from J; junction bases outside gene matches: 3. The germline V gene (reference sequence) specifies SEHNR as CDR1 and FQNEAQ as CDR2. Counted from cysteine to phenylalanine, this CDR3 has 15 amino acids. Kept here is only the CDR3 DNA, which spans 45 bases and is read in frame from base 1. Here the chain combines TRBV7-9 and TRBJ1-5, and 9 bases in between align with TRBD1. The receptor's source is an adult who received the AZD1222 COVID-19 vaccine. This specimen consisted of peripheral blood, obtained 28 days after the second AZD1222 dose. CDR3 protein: CASSSQGAGNQPQHF. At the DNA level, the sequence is TGTGCCAGCAGCTCACAGGGGGCGGGCAATCAGCCCCAGCATTTT.